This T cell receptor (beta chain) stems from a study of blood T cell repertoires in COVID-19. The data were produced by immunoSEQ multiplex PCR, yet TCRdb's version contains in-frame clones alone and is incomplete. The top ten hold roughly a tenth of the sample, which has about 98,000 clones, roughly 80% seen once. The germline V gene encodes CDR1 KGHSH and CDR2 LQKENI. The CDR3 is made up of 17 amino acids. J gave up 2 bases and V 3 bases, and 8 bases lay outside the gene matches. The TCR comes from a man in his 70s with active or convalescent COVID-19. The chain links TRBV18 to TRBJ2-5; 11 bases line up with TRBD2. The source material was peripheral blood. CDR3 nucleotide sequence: TGTGCCAGCTCACCCATTTTTAGCGGGGGGGCACAAGAGACCCAGTACTTC. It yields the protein CASSPIFSGGAQETQYF.